Listed here are 14 T cell receptor beta chains from one sample, sequenced in a study of CD8+ T cells in alopecia areata. Extraction of RNA preceded its reverse transcription into cDNA, which served as the sequencing template. Produced via immunoSEQ multiplex PCR; TCRdb's table is partial and in-frame only. Of 70,000 to 95,000 clones listed, roughly 50% were seen once; the top ten hold about 6%. Sequencing was performed on NKG2D-high CD8+ T cells sorted from blood. Receptors originate from a human donor with alopecia areata.

The CDR3 DNA reads as TGTGCCAGCAGCGACAGCCGCTACGAGCAGTACTTC. It yields the protein CASSDSRYEQYF. The rearrangement joins TRBV28 to TRBJ2-7, with D perhaps matching TRBD1 (5 bases). Germline CDR1 MDHEN, CDR2 SYDVKM. CDR3 length: 12 residues. The V gene lost 6 bases and the J gene lost 3 bases, with 9 bases spanning the gap.

The rearrangement joins TRBV29-1 to TRBJ2-3, with TRBD2 matching over 9 bases. The J segment lost 3 bases and the V segment lost 7 bases, leaving 14 bases of the junction unmatched. The germline CDR1 and CDR2 sequences are SQVTM and ANQGSEA. This CDR3 spans 16 amino acids. The CDR3 nucleotides are TGCAGCGCCACCGCCCTTAGCGGGAGAGGGACAGATACGCAGTATTTT. Translation gives CSATALSGRGTDTQYF.

This sequence joins TRBV29-1 and TRBJ2-5; no definite D call. This CDR3 is built from 13 residues. Trimming left V 2 bases short and J 3 bases short, with 10 bases between. CDR1 SQVTM and CDR2 ANQGSEA come from the germline V gene. This CDR3 is CSVESDLEETQYF. In DNA form, the CDR3 reads TGCAGCGTTGAATCCGATCTGGAAGAGACCCAGTACTTC.

Details on this clone: Other DNA sequences in this sample translate to the same CDR3. This chain joins TRBV9 and TRBJ2-7; D remains unclear. Deletions cut 3 bases from V and 0 bases from J, with 4 bases between. The CDR3 runs 12 residues. The germline V gene has CDR1 SGDLS and CDR2 YYNGEE. CDR3 in DNA: TGTGCCAGCAGCGGCCCCTCCTACGAGCAGTACTTC. Protein product: CASSGPSYEQYF.

In the case of this clone: Other DNA sequences in this specimen translate into the identical CDR3. The V and J genes are TRBV2 and TRBJ2-7; D unresolved. Germline V gene sequence: CDR1 SNHLY, CDR2 FYNNEI. The CDR3 sequence is 10 residues long. V lost 3 bases and J lost 3, with 0 bases in between. This CDR3 is CASSDYEQYF. The DNA of the CDR3 is TGTGCCAGCAGTGACTACGAGCAGTACTTC.

This clone was seen a handful of times. The V gene is TRBV7-9, the J gene TRBJ2-1; no clear D. Deletions cut 6 bases from V and 9 bases from J, with 9 bases between. The CDR3 length is 11 residues. In germline, CDR1 is SEHNR, CDR2 FQNEAQ (reference sequence). Here the CDR3 reads CASRFLREQFF. In DNA, the CDR3 is TGTGCCAGCAGATTTCTTCGTGAGCAGTTCTTC.

The chain recombines TRBV4-1 with TRBJ1-1; 7 positions agree with TRBD1. Germline V lookup: CDR1 MGHRA, CDR2 YSYEKL. This CDR3 comprises 15 residues. V dropped 3 bases and J dropped 7; count of bases not matched to a gene: 11. DNA of the CDR3: TGCGCCAGCAGCCAGTCGATTACAGGGGAGGTTGAAGCTTTCTTT. Protein product: CASSQSITGEVEAFF.

This clone was seen once. The rearrangement joins TRBV7-9 to TRBJ2-7; D may correspond to TRBD1 or TRBD2 (6 bases each). This CDR3 region has 13 residues. The germline V and J ends were trimmed by 5 bases and 6 bases, with 14 bases remaining between them. Germline V gene sequence: CDR1 SEHNR, CDR2 FQNEAQ (reference sequence). CDR3 sequence: CASSPAGGLEQYF. The CDR3 DNA sequence: TGTGCCAGCAGCCCTGCTGGGGGGCTCGAGCAGTACTTC.

This clone occurred a few times. The chain carries TRBV6-4 and TRBJ2-3; unclear D gene. The ends were cut back, 5 bases at V and 2 bases at J, with 11 bases in the middle. CDR1 and CDR2 from the germline V gene are MRHNA and SNTAGT. CDR3 size: 14 residues. The CDR3 nucleotides read TGTGCCAGCAGTACAGACGGAGCCACAGATACGCAGTATTTT. Its translation: CASSTDGATDTQYF.

The V call is TRBV29-1, the J call TRBJ2-1; weak D call: TRBD2 (5 bases). The CDR3 spans 13 residues. Germline CDR1 reads SQVTM; CDR2 reads ANQGSEA. V lost 4 bases, J lost 5 bases, and 12 bases lay in between. CDR3 nucleotides: TGCAGCGTTGCACTTTTGGGAGACAATGAGCAGTTCTTC. It is translated as CSVALLGDNEQFF.

The CDR3 loop reads CSVESGSGANVLTF. The CDR3 DNA reads as TGCAGCGTTGAATCAGGGTCTGGGGCCAACGTCCTGACTTTC. The chain recombines TRBV29-1 with TRBJ2-6; D possibly corresponds to TRBD1 (5 bases). CDR1 is SQVTM and CDR2 is ANQGSEA in the germline V gene. CDR3 length: 14 residues. V was clipped by 2 bases and J by 1 base, with 6 bases between them.

This clone has more than one count but fewer than ten. The chain combines TRBV7-2 with TRBJ2-3; D is perhaps TRBD1 (5 bases). This CDR3 spans 11 amino acids. CDR1 SGHTA and CDR2 FQGNSA come from the germline V gene. V was cut by 5 bases and J by 6 bases, with 6 bases left in between. The chain's CDR3 is CASSQGDTQYF. For the CDR3, the DNA is TGTGCCAGCAGCCAGGGCGATACGCAGTATTTT.

The chain couples TRBV6-4 to TRBJ2-7, with unresolved D. Looked up from germline, CDR1 is MRHNA and CDR2 is SNTAGT. The germline V and J ends were trimmed by 8 bases and 4 bases, with 15 bases remaining between them. The CDR3 is 13 residues long. The CDR3 region has the DNA TGTGCCAGCTCCGGATTCTCTGTTTACGAGCAGTACTTC. Protein product: CASSGFSVYEQYF.

The genes are TRBV30 and TRBJ2-7, with no clear D. Trimming removed 0 bases at V and 0 bases at J, with 3 bases between. Germline CDR1 reads GTSNPN; CDR2 reads SVGIG (reference sequence). This CDR3 is 12 amino acids long. CDR3 sequence: CAWSVGSYEQYF. The CDR3 DNA reads as TGTGCCTGGAGTGTGGGCTCCTACGAGCAGTACTTC.